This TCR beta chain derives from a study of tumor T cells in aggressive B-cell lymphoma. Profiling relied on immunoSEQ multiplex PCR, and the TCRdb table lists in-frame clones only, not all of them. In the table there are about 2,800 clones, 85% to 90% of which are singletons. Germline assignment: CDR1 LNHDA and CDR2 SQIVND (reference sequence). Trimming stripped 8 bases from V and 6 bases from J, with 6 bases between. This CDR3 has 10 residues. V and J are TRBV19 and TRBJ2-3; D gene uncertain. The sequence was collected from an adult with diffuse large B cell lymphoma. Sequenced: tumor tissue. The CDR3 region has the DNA TGTGCCAGTGAAGCGGATACGCAGTATTTT. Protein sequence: CASEADTQYF.